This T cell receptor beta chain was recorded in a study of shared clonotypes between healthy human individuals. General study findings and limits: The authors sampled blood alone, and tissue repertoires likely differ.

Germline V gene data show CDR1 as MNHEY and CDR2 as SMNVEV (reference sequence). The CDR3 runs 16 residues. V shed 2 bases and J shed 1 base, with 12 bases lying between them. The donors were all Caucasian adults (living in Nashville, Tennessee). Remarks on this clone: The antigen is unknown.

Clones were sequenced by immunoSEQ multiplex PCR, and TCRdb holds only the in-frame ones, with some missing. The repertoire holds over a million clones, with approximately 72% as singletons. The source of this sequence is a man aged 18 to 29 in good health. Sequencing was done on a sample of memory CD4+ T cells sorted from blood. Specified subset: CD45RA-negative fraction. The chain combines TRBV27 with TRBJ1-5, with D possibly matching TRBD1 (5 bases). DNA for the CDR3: TGTGCCAGCAGTTTAACGGCAGGGTTGAGCAATCAGCCCCAGCATTTT. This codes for CASSLTAGLSNQPQHF.